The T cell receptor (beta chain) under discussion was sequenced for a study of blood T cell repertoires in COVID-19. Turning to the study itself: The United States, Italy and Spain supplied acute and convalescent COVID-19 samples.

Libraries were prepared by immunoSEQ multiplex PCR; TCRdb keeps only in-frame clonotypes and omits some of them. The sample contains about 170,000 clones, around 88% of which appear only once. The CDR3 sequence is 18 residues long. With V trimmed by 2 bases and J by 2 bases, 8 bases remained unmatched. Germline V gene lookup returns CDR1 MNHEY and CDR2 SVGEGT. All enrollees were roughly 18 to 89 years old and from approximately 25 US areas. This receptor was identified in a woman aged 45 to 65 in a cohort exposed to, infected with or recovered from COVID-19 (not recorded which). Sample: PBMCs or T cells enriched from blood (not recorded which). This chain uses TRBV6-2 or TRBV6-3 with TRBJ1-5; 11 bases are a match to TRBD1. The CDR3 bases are TGTGCCAGCAGTTACCGGACAGGGGGCGTAAGAGGCAATCAGCCCCAGCATTTT. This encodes CASSYRTGGVRGNQPQHF.